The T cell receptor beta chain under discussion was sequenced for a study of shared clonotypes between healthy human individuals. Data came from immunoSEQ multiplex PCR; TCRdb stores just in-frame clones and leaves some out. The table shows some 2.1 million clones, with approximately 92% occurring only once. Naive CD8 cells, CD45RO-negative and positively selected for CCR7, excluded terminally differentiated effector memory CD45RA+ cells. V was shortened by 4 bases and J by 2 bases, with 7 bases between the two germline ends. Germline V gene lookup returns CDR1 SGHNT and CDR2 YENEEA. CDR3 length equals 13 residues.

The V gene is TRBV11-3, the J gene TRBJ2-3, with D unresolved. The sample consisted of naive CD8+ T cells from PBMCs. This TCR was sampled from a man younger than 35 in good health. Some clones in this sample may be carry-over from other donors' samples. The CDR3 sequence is CASSWVPTDTQYF. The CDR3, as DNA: TGTGCCAGCAGCTGGGTCCCCACAGATACGCAGTATTTT. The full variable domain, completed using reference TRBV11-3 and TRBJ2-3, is EAGVVQSPRYKIIEKKQPVAFWCNPISGHNTLYWYLQNLGQGPELLIRYENEEAVDDSQLPKDRFSAERLKGVDSTLKIQPAELGDSAVYLCASSWVPTDTQYFGPGTRLTVL.